The clone carrying this T cell receptor beta chain was seen repeatedly, ten times or more. The antigen remains unidentified. TCRdb itself ran the reads through MiXCR, one entry per CDR3 protein. The table includes fewer than 200,000 distinct CDR3 sequences, approximately 15% detected once. This record belongs to a study of T cell repertoires in cytomegalovirus infection. About the study: Public TCR beta signatures provided an indication of both CMV infection and a matching HLA type.

Overall study results and limits: Identification of carriers of CMV plus the relevant HLA was performed using cumulative public TCR beta family frequency. The response measured ex vivo was dominated by TCR beta clonotypes (HLA-C-restricted and CMV-specific).

CDR1 and CDR2 (germline): MNHNY, SVGAGI (reference sequence). This CDR3 has 15 amino acids. V gave up 6 bases and J gave up 1 base, with 13 bases separating them. The clonotype was recovered from a human donor in good health (CMV status not recorded). Some clones in this sample may be carry-over from other donors' samples. The rearrangement joins TRBV6-6 to TRBJ2-1, with D possibly matching TRBD1 (6 bases). The material sequenced was PBMCs. The CDR3 loop reads CASSLQGKSYNEQFF. For the CDR3, the DNA is TGTGCCAGCAGCCTACAGGGAAAATCCTACAATGAGCAGTTCTTC.